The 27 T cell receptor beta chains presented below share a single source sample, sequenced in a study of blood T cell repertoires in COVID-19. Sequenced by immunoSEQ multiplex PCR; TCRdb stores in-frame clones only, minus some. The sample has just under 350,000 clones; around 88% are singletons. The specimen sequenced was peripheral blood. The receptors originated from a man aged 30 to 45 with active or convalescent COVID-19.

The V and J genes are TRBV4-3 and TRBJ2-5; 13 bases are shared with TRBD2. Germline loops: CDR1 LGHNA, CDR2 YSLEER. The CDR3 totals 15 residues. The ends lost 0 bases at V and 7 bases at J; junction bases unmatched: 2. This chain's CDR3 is CASSQETSGGRTQYF. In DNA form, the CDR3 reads TGCGCCAGCAGCCAAGAGACTAGCGGGGGGCGGACCCAGTACTTC.

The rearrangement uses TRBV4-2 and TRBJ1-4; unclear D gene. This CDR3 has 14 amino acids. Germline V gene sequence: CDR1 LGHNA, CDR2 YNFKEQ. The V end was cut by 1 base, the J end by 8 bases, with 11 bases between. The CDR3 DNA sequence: TGTGCCAGCAGCCAAGGAAGAGCTAGCGAAAAACTGTTTTTT. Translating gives CASSQGRASEKLFF.

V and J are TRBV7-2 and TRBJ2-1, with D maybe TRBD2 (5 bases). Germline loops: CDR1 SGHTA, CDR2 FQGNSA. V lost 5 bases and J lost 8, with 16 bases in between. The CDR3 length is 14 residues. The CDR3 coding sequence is TGTGCCAGCAGCCAGTGGGGTAGCGAGGATGAGCAGTTCTTC. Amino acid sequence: CASSQWGSEDEQFF.

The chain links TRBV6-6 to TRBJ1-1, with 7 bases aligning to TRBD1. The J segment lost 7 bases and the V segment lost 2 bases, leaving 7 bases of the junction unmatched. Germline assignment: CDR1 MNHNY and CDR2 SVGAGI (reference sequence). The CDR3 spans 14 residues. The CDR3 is CASSYPGGQIEAFF. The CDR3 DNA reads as TGTGCCAGCAGTTACCCAGGGGGACAGATTGAAGCTTTCTTT.

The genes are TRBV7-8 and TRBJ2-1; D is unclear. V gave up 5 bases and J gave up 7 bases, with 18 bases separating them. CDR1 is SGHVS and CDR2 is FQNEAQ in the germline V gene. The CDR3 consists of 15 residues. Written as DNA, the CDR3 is TGTGCCAGCAGCCAGGCGGCTAGAGTAGGTAATGAGCAGTTCTTC. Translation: CASSQAARVGNEQFF.

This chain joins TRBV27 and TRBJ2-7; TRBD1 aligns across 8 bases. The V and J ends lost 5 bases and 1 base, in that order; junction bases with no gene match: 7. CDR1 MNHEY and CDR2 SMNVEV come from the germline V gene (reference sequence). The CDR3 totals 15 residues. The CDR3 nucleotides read TGTGCCAGCAGTGGCCGACAGGGGTCTTCCTACGAGCAGTACTTC. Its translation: CASSGRQGSSYEQYF.

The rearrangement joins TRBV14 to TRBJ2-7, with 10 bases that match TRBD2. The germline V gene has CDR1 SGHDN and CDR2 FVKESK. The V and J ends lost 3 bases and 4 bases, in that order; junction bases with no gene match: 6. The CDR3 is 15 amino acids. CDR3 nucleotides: TGTGCCAGCAGCCACCCCGGACTAGCGGTATACGAGCAGTACTTC. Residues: CASSHPGLAVYEQYF.

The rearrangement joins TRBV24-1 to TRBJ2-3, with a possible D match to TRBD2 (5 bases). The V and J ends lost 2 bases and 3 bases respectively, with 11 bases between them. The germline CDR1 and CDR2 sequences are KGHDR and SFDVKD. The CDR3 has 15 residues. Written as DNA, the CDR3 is TGTGCCACCAGTGATTGGCTAGAGGGAACAGATACGCAGTATTTT. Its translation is CATSDWLEGTDTQYF.

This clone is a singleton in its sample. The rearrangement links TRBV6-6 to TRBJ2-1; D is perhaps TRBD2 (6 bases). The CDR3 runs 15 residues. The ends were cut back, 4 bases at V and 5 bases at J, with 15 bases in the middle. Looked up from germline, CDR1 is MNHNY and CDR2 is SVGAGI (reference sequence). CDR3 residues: CASSSRSAGHNEQFF. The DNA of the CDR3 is TGTGCCAGCAGTTCCCGTAGTGCGGGACACAATGAGCAGTTCTTC.

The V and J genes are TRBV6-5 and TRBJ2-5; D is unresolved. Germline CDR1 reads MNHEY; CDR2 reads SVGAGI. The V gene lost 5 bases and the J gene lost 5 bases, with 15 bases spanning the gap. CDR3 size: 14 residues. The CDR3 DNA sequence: TGTGCCAGCAGTAGCCCTCGTTATGCGGAGACCCAGTACTTC. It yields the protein CASSSPRYAETQYF.

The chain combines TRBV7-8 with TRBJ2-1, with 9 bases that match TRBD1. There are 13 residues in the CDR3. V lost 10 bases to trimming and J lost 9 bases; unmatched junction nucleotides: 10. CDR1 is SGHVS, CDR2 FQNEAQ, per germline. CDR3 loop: CATGQGRKTEQFF. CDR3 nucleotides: TGTGCCACCGGACAGGGGCGGAAGACTGAGCAGTTCTTC.

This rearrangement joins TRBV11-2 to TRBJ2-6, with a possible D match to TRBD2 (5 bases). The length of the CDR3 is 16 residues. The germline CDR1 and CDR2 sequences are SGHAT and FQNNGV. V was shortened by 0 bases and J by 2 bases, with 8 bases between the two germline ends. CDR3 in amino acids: CASSLDPGAGANVLTF. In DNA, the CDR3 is TGTGCCAGCAGCTTAGATCCCGGGGCTGGGGCCAACGTCCTGACTTTC.

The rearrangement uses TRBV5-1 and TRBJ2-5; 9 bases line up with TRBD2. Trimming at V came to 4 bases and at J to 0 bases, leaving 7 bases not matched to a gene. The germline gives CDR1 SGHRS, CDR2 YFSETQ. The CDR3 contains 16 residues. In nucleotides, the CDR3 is TGCGCCAGCAGCCATAGCGGGGGCGGGTACCAAGAGACCCAGTACTTC. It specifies CASSHSGGGYQETQYF.

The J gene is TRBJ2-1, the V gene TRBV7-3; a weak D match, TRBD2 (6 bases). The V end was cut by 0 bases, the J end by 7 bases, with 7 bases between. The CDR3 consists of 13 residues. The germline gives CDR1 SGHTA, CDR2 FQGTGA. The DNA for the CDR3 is TGTGCCAGCAGCTTAACCCGGGAGAATGAGCAGTTCTTC. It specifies CASSLTRENEQFF.

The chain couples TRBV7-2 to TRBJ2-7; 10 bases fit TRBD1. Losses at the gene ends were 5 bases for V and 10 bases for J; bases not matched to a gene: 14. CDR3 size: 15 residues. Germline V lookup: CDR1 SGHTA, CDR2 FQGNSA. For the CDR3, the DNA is TGTGCCAGCAGCCGGGACAGGGGAGACTCCCTCGGACAGTACTTC. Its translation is CASSRDRGDSLGQYF.

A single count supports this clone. CDR3 loop: CASSSTGTGELFF. For the CDR3, the DNA is TGTGCCAGCAGTTCGACAGGGACCGGGGAGCTGTTTTTT. The chain is built from TRBV12-3 or TRBV12-4 and TRBJ2-2, with 7 bases fitting TRBD1. The trim removed 4 bases at V and 5 bases at J, leaving 1 base unmatched. CDR3 length: 13 residues.

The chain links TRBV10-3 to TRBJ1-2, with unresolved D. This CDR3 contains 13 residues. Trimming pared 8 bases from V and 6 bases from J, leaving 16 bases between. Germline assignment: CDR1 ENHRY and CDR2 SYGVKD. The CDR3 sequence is CAIAGGSLDGYTF. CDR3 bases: TGTGCCATCGCGGGCGGGTCGTTGGATGGCTACACCTTC.

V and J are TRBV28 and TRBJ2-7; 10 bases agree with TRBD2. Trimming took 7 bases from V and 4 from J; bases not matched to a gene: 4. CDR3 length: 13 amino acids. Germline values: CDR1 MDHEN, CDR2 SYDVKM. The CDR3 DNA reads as TGTGCCAGCATCGCTAGCGGGAGTTACGAGCAGTACTTC. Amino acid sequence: CASIASGSYEQYF.

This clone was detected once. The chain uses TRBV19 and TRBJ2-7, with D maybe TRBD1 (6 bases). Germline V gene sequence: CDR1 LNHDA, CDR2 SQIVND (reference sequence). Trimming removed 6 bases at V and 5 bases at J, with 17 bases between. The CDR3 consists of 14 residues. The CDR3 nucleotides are TGTGCCAGTAGACGACAACAGGGAAGGGACGAGCAGTACTTC. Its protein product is CASRRQQGRDEQYF.

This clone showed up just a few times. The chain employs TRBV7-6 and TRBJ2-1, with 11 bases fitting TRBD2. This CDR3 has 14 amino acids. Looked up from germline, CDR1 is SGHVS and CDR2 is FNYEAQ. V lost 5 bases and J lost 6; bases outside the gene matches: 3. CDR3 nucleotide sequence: TGTGCCAGCAGCGGAGGGACTAGCGGCAATGAGCAGTTCTTC. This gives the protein CASSGGTSGNEQFF. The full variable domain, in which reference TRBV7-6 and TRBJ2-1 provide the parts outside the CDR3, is GAGVSQSPRYKVTKRGQDVALRCDPISGHVSLYWYRQALGQGPEFLTYFNYEAQQDKSGLPNDRFSAERPEGSISTLTIQRTEQRDSAMYRCASSGGTSGNEQFFGPGTRLTVL.

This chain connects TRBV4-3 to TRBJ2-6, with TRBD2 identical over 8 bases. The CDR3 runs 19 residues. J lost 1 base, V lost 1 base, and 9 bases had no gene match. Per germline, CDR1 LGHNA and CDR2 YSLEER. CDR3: CASSQAGAGVMSGANVLTF. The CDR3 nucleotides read TGCGCCAGCAGCCAAGCTGGAGCGGGAGTGATGTCTGGGGCCAACGTCCTGACTTTC.

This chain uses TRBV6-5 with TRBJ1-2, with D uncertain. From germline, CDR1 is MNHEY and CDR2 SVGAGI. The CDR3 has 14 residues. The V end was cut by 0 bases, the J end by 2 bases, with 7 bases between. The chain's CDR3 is CASSYSAVNYGYTF. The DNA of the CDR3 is TGTGCCAGCAGTTACTCGGCAGTGAACTATGGCTACACCTTC.

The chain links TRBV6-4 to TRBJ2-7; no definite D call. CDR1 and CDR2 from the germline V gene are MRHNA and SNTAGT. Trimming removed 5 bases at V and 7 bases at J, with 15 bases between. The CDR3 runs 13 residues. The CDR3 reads CASSISVLEEQYF. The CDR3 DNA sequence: TGTGCCAGCAGTATATCGGTCCTTGAGGAGCAGTACTTC.

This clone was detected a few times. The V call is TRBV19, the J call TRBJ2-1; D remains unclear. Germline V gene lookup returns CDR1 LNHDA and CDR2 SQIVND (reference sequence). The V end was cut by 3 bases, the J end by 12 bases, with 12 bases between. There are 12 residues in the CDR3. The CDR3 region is CASSIQSSTQFF. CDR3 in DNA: TGTGCCAGTAGTATCCAATCTAGTACGCAGTTCTTC.

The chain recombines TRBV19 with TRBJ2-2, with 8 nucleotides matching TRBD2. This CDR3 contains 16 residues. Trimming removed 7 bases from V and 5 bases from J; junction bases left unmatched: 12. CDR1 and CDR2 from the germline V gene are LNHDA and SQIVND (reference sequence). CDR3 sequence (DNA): TGTGCCAGTACCCCCGCGGCGGCTAGCGGGACCGGGGAGCTGTTTTTT. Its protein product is CASTPAAASGTGELFF.

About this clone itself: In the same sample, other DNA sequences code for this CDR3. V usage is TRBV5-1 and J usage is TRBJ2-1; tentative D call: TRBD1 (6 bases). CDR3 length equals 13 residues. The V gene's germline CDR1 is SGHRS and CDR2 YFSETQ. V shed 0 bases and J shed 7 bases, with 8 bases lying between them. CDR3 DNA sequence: TGCGCCAGCAGCTTGGACAGGGAAAATGAGCAGTTCTTC. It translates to CASSLDRENEQFF.

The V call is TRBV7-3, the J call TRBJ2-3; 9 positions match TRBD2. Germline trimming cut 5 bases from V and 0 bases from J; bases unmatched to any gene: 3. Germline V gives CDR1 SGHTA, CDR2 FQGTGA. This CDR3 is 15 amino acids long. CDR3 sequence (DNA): TGTGCCAGCAGCCCTAGCGGGGCTAGCACAGATACGCAGTATTTT. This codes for CASSPSGASTDTQYF.